This paragraph covers one T cell receptor beta chain sequence. Germline values: CDR1 KGHSH, CDR2 LQKENI. The CDR3 extends over 16 amino acids. No DNA is given; TCRdb re-called the 5' RACE reads and lists each CDR3 protein once. This repertoire comprises some 400,000 distinct CDR3 sequences; its ten largest clones make up more than 2%. This sample was included in a study of monozygotic twins with inflammatory bowel disease. The receptor was derived from a human donor with ulcerative colitis or Crohn's disease, or a healthy co-twin of an affected twin (not recorded which). V is TRBV18 and J is TRBJ2-1; with no DNA, the TCRdb D assignment of TRBD1 cannot be verified. The sample taken for sequencing was blood. CDR3 loop: CASSPPGTGTYNEQFF.